Listed below are T cell receptor beta chains from one sample, sequenced in a study of cytomegalovirus exposure and HLA in healthy donors. Method: immunoSEQ multiplex PCR; TCRdb's copy keeps in-frame clones and lacks some. The sample has around 170,000 clones, roughly 79% seen once. Source material: PBMCs. The receptor set was obtained from a woman between 50 and 59 years old in good health and CMV-seropositive. Both conserved end residues are part of each CDR3. Each record gives: D gene, V gene, clone size, J gene, CDR3 DNA, CDR3 protein. A D gene is named only where the DNA matches it firmly. Expanded clones are given a class, and other clones once, few, many or no size at all.

TRBD1,TRBV4-3,.,TRBJ2-7,TGCGCCAGCAGTCGGGACAGGGTCTACGAGCAGTACTTC,CASSRDRVYEQYF
.,TRBV7-2,few,TRBJ2-5,TGTGCCAGCAGTCCCGACTGGCAAGAGACCCAGTACTTC,CASSPDWQETQYF
.,TRBV6-6,.,TRBJ1-1,TGTGCCAGCAGTTACGAGGGCAGGGAAGCTTTCTTT,CASSYEGREAFF
TRBD2,TRBV7-3,.,TRBJ2-5,TGTGCCAGCAGCCCGGGGGGAGGCCAAGAGACCCAGTACTTC,CASSPGGGQETQYF
TRBD2,TRBV11-2,.,TRBJ2-3,TGTGCCAGCAGCCTGACTAGCGGGGGTGGCGATACGCAGTATTTT,CASSLTSGGGDTQYF
.,TRBV27,.,TRBJ2-7,TGTGCCAGCAGCTGGCGGGAAGGGAGCTCCTACGAGCAGTACTTC,CASSWREGSSYEQYF
TRBD2,TRBV6-5,.,TRBJ2-2,TGTGCCTCTCGGGGGGGGAACACCGGGGAGCTGTTTTTT,CASRGGNTGELFF
.,TRBV6-5,.,TRBJ1-5,TGTGCCAGCATCCTTTATAGCAATCAGCCCCAGCATTTT,CASILYSNQPQHF
TRBD2,TRBV19,.,TRBJ2-1,TGTGCCAGTAGTGCCCAGACTAGCGGGGGGGCAAGTGAGCAGTTCTTC,CASSAQTSGGASEQFF
TRBD2,TRBV5-6,.,TRBJ2-7,TGTGCCAGCAGCTCGGGGGGACTTCGGGTCTACGAGCAGTACTTC,CASSSGGLRVYEQYF
TRBD1,TRBV19,few,TRBJ1-2,TGTGCCAGTAGTGACCGGGACAGGGAGGTCTATGGCTACACCTTC,CASSDRDREVYGYTF
TRBD1,TRBV7-2,.,TRBJ1-2,TGTGCCAGCAGCTACCTCCAGGGGGGTGAAGGCTACACCTTC,CASSYLQGGEGYTF
.,TRBV7-2,.,TRBJ2-7,TGTGCCAGCAGTAGCCCGAGGGACACACTCCACGAGCAGTACTTC,CASSSPRDTLHEQYF
TRBD1,TRBV5-4,.,TRBJ1-5,TGTGCCAGCAGCATACGGACAGGGGATAGCAATCAGCCCCAGCATTTT,CASSIRTGDSNQPQHF
.,TRBV27,.,TRBJ2-7,TGTGCCAGCAGTAACTTGTACGAGCAGTACTTC,CASSNLYEQYF
TRBD2,TRBV7-2,.,TRBJ2-7,TGTGCCAGCAGCTTAGCGAGAAGCGGGAGTCTCTACGAGCAGTACTTC,CASSLARSGSLYEQYF
.,TRBV7-7,.,TRBJ1-1,TGTGCTAGCAGCTTAGGAAAGGGGGAGCGGGCTTTCTTT,CASSLGKGERAFF
.,TRBV6-5,.,TRBJ2-3,TGTGCCAGCAGTTACAGTGTGAACAGGGTAGATACGCAGTATTTT,CASSYSVNRVDTQYF
TRBD1,TRBV19,.,TRBJ1-5,TGTGCCAGTAGTAGTCTACAGGGGAATCAGCCCCAGCATTTT,CASSSLQGNQPQHF
.,TRBV11-2,few,TRBJ2-1,TGTGCCAGCAGCCCATCCGGTGCGGGACTCAACAATGAGCAGTTCTTC,CASSPSGAGLNNEQFF
.,TRBV6-5,.,TRBJ1-1,TGTGCCAGCAGTTACTCGAGCGGTGGCACTGAAGCTTTCTTT,CASSYSSGGTEAFF
TRBD1,TRBV9,.,TRBJ1-5,TGTGCCAGCAGCGTAGGACAGGGAAATCAGCCCCAGCATTTT,CASSVGQGNQPQHF
.,TRBV11-3,few,TRBJ2-2,TGTGCCAGCAGCTTAGCGAGGAACACCGGGGAGCTGTTTTTT,CASSLARNTGELFF
TRBD2,TRBV27,.,TRBJ2-1,TGTGCCAGCAGTTTGCTCGGACTAGCGGGAAGGGATGAGCAGTTCTTC,CASSLLGLAGRDEQFF
TRBD1,TRBV5-6,.,TRBJ2-5,TGTGCCAGCAGCTCCCCGGGACAGGGGATGTTAGAGACCCAGTACTTC,CASSSPGQGMLETQYF
.,TRBV27,.,TRBJ1-2,TGTGCCAGCAGTTTATTGGGGCAGGTCGGCTACACCTTC,CASSLLGQVGYTF
.,TRBV5-4,.,TRBJ2-5,TGTGCCAGCAGCCCGGACTCCCGGGAGACCCAGTACTTC,CASSPDSRETQYF
TRBD1,TRBV5-6,.,TRBJ2-2,TGTGCCAGCAGCTTCGGGACAGGCGTTAACACCGGGGAGCTGTTTTTT,CASSFGTGVNTGELFF
.,TRBV7-9,.,TRBJ2-1,TGTGCCAGCAGCCCCAGGGTAACCAGCTCCTACAATGAGCAGTTCTTC,CASSPRVTSSYNEQFF
.,TRBV5-6,.,TRBJ2-2,TGTGCCAGCAGCTTGGAGGACAGTCCGGTCGGTACCGGGGAGCTGTTTTTT,CASSLEDSPVGTGELFF
.,TRBV7-9,.,TRBJ1-1,TGTGCCAGCAGGCAACGGCGGGGGCGGGACACTGAAGCTTTCTTT,CASRQRRGRDTEAFF
.,TRBV29-1,.,TRBJ2-1,TGCAGCGTGGAAAGGCGACAGGGAGGCAATGAGCAGTTCTTC,CSVERRQGGNEQFF
.,TRBV19,.,TRBJ2-5,TGTGCCAGTAGTATTCCGGGACACTCTCAAGAGACCCAGTACTTC,CASSIPGHSQETQYF
.,TRBV29-1,once,TRBJ1-4,TGCAGCGTTGAGGGGGGAGAAAAACTGTTTTTT,CSVEGGEKLFF
.,TRBV30,.,TRBJ1-2,TGTGCCTGGGCCGCTGGGAGGGACTATGGCTACACCTTC,CAWAAGRDYGYTF
.,TRBV5-5,.,TRBJ1-6,TGTGCCAGCAGCTTGGACCCGATGACACCCCGGGGCTCCTATAATTCACCCCTCCACTTT,CASSLDPMTPRGSYNSPLHF
TRBD1,TRBV7-9,.,TRBJ1-2,TGTGCCAGCAGCTCCGGACAGGGGCTGGGTTATGGCTACACCTTC,CASSSGQGLGYGYTF
TRBD1,TRBV13,.,TRBJ2-3,TGTGCCAGCAGGCGTTATTACGGGCGGACAGGGTCTAGCACAGATACGCAGTATTTT,CASRRYYGRTGSSTDTQYF
TRBD2,TRBV9,.,TRBJ2-1,TGTGCCAGCAGCGCTACTAGCGGCCCCTACAATGAGCAGTTCTTC,CASSATSGPYNEQFF
.,TRBV7-2,.,TRBJ2-3,TGTGCCAGCAGCTTAGGGGCTAGCGCGCATACGCAGTATTTT,CASSLGASAHTQYF
TRBD1,TRBV28,once,TRBJ1-6,TGTGCCAGCAGTGCGAGGGACAGGGTTGAGTCACCCCTCCACTTT,CASSARDRVESPLHF
.,TRBV28,.,TRBJ2-5,TGTGCCAGCAGCCCCAGGGGAGCGGCCGAAGAGACCCAGTACTTC,CASSPRGAAEETQYF
.,TRBV30,.,TRBJ1-5,TGTGCCTGGAGTCGGGATGCCGGGGATCAGCCCCAGCATTTT,CAWSRDAGDQPQHF
TRBD1,TRBV7-7,.,TRBJ1-2,TGTGCTAGCAGCTCTACGGACAGGGGGATCACCCTTACCTATGGCTACACCTTC,CASSSTDRGITLTYGYTF